A single sample gave rise to the 25 T cell receptor beta chains below, sequenced in a study of blood T cell repertoires in COVID-19. TCRdb's table, derived via immunoSEQ multiplex PCR, lists solely in-frame clones and lacks some. The sample has 90,000 to 110,000 clones; 80% to 85% are singletons. Sequencing was done on a sample of peripheral blood. The receptors were gathered from a woman older than 75 with acute or convalescent COVID-19.

The rearrangement joins TRBV4-3 to TRBJ1-2; 11 nucleotides match TRBD1. V shed 4 bases and J 3 bases; nucleotides not matched to a gene: 4. Germline V gene sequence: CDR1 LGHNA, CDR2 YSLEER. The CDR3 is made up of 15 amino acids. The CDR3 DNA follows: TGCGCCAGCAGCCGAAGGACAGGGGGCGACTATGGCTACACCTTC. It is translated as CASSRRTGGDYGYTF.

J is TRBJ2-2 and V is TRBV3-1 (or the pseudogene TRBV3-2); 8 bases are a match to TRBD1. The germline CDR1 and CDR2 sequences are LGHDT and YNNKEL (reference sequence). V dropped 0 bases and J dropped 6; count of bases not matched to a gene: 9. This CDR3 region has 17 residues. This CDR3 is CASSQDWWQGAPGELFF. CDR3 DNA sequence: TGTGCCAGCAGCCAAGATTGGTGGCAGGGGGCGCCCGGGGAGCTGTTTTTT.

V and J are TRBV6-2 or TRBV6-3 and TRBJ1-2; D is undetermined. CDR1 and CDR2 from the germline V gene are MNHEY and SVGEGT. This CDR3 comprises 13 residues. Deletions cut 0 bases from V and 6 bases from J, with 8 bases between. In nucleotides, the CDR3 is TGTGCCAGCAGTTACTCCGGGATAGATGGCTACACCTTC. It specifies CASSYSGIDGYTF.

This clone was detected only a few times. The chain has TRBV6-2 or TRBV6-3 and TRBJ2-7; a possible D gene is TRBD2 (5 bases). CDR3 length: 15 amino acids. Germline lookup yields CDR1 MNHEY and CDR2 SVGEGT. V lost 5 bases and J lost 1, with 15 bases in between. The CDR3 DNA sequence: TGTGCCAGCAGTCGGACTTCCCTAAGGTCCTACGAGCAGTACGTC. Its protein is CASSRTSLRSYEQYV.

CDR3 region: CATSPRGGRGETQYF. In DNA form, the CDR3 reads TGTGCCACCAGCCCTCGCGGCGGGAGGGGTGAGACCCAGTACTTC. The chain has TRBV15 and TRBJ2-5, with 9 bases lining up with TRBD2. The length of the CDR3 is 15 residues. Germline CDR1 is LNHNV and CDR2 is YYDKDF (reference sequence). J was trimmed by 5 bases and V by 5 bases; bases with no gene match: 9.

The J gene is TRBJ2-1, the V gene TRBV6-5; TRBD2 matches 12 bases. CDR3 length: 14 amino acids. CDR1 and CDR2 from the germline V gene are MNHEY and SVGAGI. Trimming at V came to 10 bases and at J to 7 bases, leaving 8 bases not matched to a gene. The CDR3 spells CATQLAGGSNEQFF. Written as DNA, the CDR3 is TGTGCCACTCAGCTAGCGGGAGGGTCGAATGAGCAGTTCTTC.

The chain uses TRBV15 and TRBJ2-1, with 9 bases fitting TRBD2. The junction had 7 bases not matched to a gene; V was cut back by 1 base and J by 6 bases. The CDR3 totals 16 residues. The germline V gene encodes CDR1 LNHNV and CDR2 YYDKDF (reference sequence). CDR3 DNA: TGTGCCACCAGCAGAGTTGTTAGCGGGAGATTCAATGAGCAGTTCTTC. This gives the protein CATSRVVSGRFNEQFF.

J is TRBJ2-3 and V is TRBV4-1; D is perhaps TRBD2 (6 bases). Trimming pared 4 bases from V and 5 bases from J, leaving 19 bases between. This CDR3 comprises 16 residues. Germline V gene lookup returns CDR1 MGHRA and CDR2 YSYEKL. The CDR3 here is CASSLSVAVGGDTQYF. In DNA form, the CDR3 reads TGCGCCAGCAGCCTAAGCGTAGCGGTGGGGGGAGATACGCAGTATTTT.

The chain recombines TRBV4-1 with TRBJ2-3; D is uncertain. The germline V gene has CDR1 MGHRA and CDR2 YSYEKL. CDR3 size: 14 residues. Trimming left V 0 bases short and J 4 bases short, with 8 bases between. The CDR3 loop is CASSQDLRADTQYF. CDR3 coding DNA: TGCGCCAGCAGCCAAGACCTCCGTGCAGATACGCAGTATTTT.

The chain combines TRBV30 with TRBJ2-1; TRBD2 agrees at 11 bases. CDR3 size: 14 residues. The germline CDR1 and CDR2 sequences are GTSNPN and SVGIG (reference sequence). V lost 3 bases to trimming and J lost 10 bases; unmatched junction nucleotides: 8. The CDR3 region has the DNA TGTGCCTGGAGAGGGACTAGCGGCTTAAAAGAGCAGTTCTTC. Protein product: CAWRGTSGLKEQFF.

This clone appeared a few times. V and J are TRBV15 and TRBJ1-1, with D uncertain. CDR3 size: 15 residues. V gave up 2 bases and J gave up 7 bases, with 17 bases separating them. Germline values: CDR1 LNHNV, CDR2 YYDKDF (reference sequence). The CDR3 DNA follows: TGTGCCACCAGCAGAAATAATAGGGAGGATGATGAAGCTTTCTTT. Its protein product is CATSRNNREDDEAFF.

The chain has TRBV5-5 and TRBJ2-7; 9 bases match TRBD1. The germline CDR1 and CDR2 sequences are SGHKS and YYEKEE (reference sequence). V shed 4 bases, J shed 6 bases, and the junction held 11 bases outside the gene matches. The CDR3 has 15 amino acids. Here the CDR3 reads CASSGRDRAYGEQYF. CDR3 nucleotides: TGTGCCAGCAGCGGCCGGGACAGGGCTTATGGCGAGCAGTACTTC.

The chain combines TRBV11-2 with TRBJ2-3; D not resolved. Germline assignment: CDR1 SGHAT and CDR2 FQNNGV. The V end lost 2 bases, the J end lost 1 base, and 4 bases lay between the germline ends. The CDR3 loop spans 13 amino acids. The CDR3 protein is CASSLPGTDTQYF. The DNA for the CDR3 is TGTGCCAGCAGCTTACCAGGCACAGATACGCAGTATTTT.

The chain is built from TRBV4-1 and TRBJ2-7; 12 bases line up with TRBD2. In germline, CDR1 is MGHRA, CDR2 YSYEKL. Trimming cost V 0 bases and J 6 bases; bases outside gene matches: 9. The CDR3 sequence is 17 residues long. The CDR3 spells CASSQEGPTSGRPEQYF. As DNA, the CDR3 is TGCGCCAGCAGCCAAGAAGGGCCGACTAGCGGGAGACCCGAGCAGTACTTC.

The V gene is TRBV5-5, the J gene TRBJ1-1, with D possibly TRBD1 on 6 matching bases. The CDR3 contains 15 residues. Trimming pared 0 bases from V and 2 bases from J, leaving 11 bases between. Looked up from germline, CDR1 is SGHKS and CDR2 is YYEKEE (reference sequence). The CDR3 bases are TGTGCCAGCAGCTTGGTCGGGACATCTAACACTGAAGCTTTCTTT. Its translation: CASSLVGTSNTEAFF.

The chain couples TRBV7-8 to TRBJ2-5; 12 positions match TRBD2. Germline CDR1 reads SGHVS; CDR2 reads FQNEAQ. Germline trimming cut 5 bases from V and 5 bases from J; bases unmatched to any gene: 3. The CDR3 has 14 residues. For the CDR3, the DNA is TGTGCCAGCAGCCCGACTAGCGGGAGCGAGACCCAGTACTTC. Protein: CASSPTSGSETQYF.

The gene calls are TRBV11-3 and TRBJ2-5, with D perhaps matching TRBD1 (6 bases). Germline V gene lookup returns CDR1 SGHNT and CDR2 YENEEA. V shed 1 base and J shed 5 bases, with 14 bases lying between them. The CDR3 consists of 15 residues. CDR3 sequence: CASSLVMSGVETQYF. In nucleotides, the CDR3 is TGTGCCAGCAGCTTAGTAATGTCAGGGGTTGAGACCCAGTACTTC.

The chain has TRBV2 and TRBJ1-1; D uncertain. The length of the CDR3 is 13 residues. CDR1 is SNHLY and CDR2 is FYNNEI in the germline V gene. V lost 5 bases to trimming and J lost 1 base, with 8 bases between them. CDR3 nucleotides: TGTGCCAGCAGTCAGGCCCCGAACACTGAAGCTTTCTTT. This codes for CASSQAPNTEAFF.

V gene TRBV14 combines with J gene TRBJ2-2; 8 bases fit TRBD2. The V and J ends lost 9 bases and 2 bases, in that order; junction bases with no gene match: 8. The CDR3 is 15 residues long. Per germline, CDR1 SGHDN and CDR2 FVKESK. The CDR3 DNA follows: TGTGCCAGTAGACCGGGACTAGGTAACACCGGGGAGCTGTTTTTT. This sequence encodes CASRPGLGNTGELFF. Full variable domain (rest looked up from reference TRBV14 and TRBJ2-2): EAGVTQFPSHSVIEKGQTVTLRCDPISGHDNLYWYRRVMGKEIKFLLHFVKESKQDESGMPNNRFLAERTGGTYSTLKVQPAELEDSGVYFCASRPGLGNTGELFFGEGSRLTVL.

The V gene is TRBV19, the J gene TRBJ2-4; 9 positions match TRBD2. Germline CDR1 and CDR2: LNHDA and SQIVND (reference sequence). The junction had 6 bases not matched to a gene; V was cut back by 7 bases and J by 2 bases. The CDR3 consists of 15 residues. CDR3 residues: CASTALAGTKNIQYF. The CDR3 DNA sequence: TGTGCCAGTACCGCCCTAGCGGGAACCAAAAACATTCAGTACTTC.

The rearrangement links TRBV29-1 to TRBJ2-6, with D possibly matching TRBD1 (5 bases). Germline V gives CDR1 SQVTM, CDR2 ANQGSEA. V was trimmed by 7 bases and J by 0 bases, leaving 19 bases between them. CDR3 length: 17 amino acids. The CDR3 nucleotides are TGCAGCGCCCCCCGTAGGGGCCAAAGCTCTGGGGCCAACGTCCTGACTTTC. The encoded protein is CSAPRRGQSSGANVLTF.

The chain combines TRBV5-8 with TRBJ1-4; 9 bases agree with TRBD1. Trimming took 6 bases from V and 8 from J; bases not matched to a gene: 8. There are 14 residues in the CDR3. The germline V gene encodes CDR1 SGHTS and CDR2 YDEGEE. CDR3: CASTSQGAEEKLFF. CDR3 nucleotide sequence: TGTGCCAGCACCTCACAGGGGGCGGAAGAAAAACTGTTTTTT.

The chain carries TRBV6-2 or TRBV6-3 and TRBJ2-5, with 7 bases identical to TRBD2. CDR1 and CDR2 (germline): MNHEY, SVGEGT. This CDR3 comprises 15 residues. Unmatched junction bases numbered 12, after V lost 4 bases and J lost 7 bases. The CDR3 region has the DNA TGTGCCAGCAGTTCAGGGCGGGGGAATCTGGGGACCCAGTACTTC. The encoded protein is CASSSGRGNLGTQYF.

This chain connects TRBV6-2 or TRBV6-3 to TRBJ2-3; 11 bases align to TRBD2. Germline trimming cut 0 bases from V and 6 bases from J; bases unmatched to any gene: 8. Germline loops: CDR1 MNHEY, CDR2 SVGEGT. This CDR3 has 17 residues. The DNA for the CDR3 is TGTGCCAGCAGTTACTCCACGACTAGCGGGGCTTCCGATACGCAGTATTTT. Protein: CASSYSTTSGASDTQYF.

Comment on this clone: This CDR3 is also generated by other DNA sequences in the sample. The chain recombines TRBV7-9 with TRBJ2-3, with 9 bases matching TRBD1. CDR1 is SEHNR, CDR2 FQNEAQ, per germline (reference sequence). The junction had 2 bases not matched to a gene; V was cut back by 7 bases and J by 0 bases. The CDR3 has 14 residues. Here the CDR3 DNA reads TGTGCCAGCACTGGGACAGGGAGCACAGATACGCAGTATTTT. It translates to CASTGTGSTDTQYF.